This T cell receptor (beta chain) appears in the sequencing data of a study of lymphopenia after photon versus proton radiotherapy. General study results and limits: Under photons, naive T cells and diversity fell while effector/memory populations rose. In patients who died, overall survival fell as post-nadir TCR diversity dropped more. Post-nadir diversity loss with photons came from oligoclonal expansion, particularly CD8+ Temra cells.

Trimming took 6 bases from V and 3 from J; bases not matched to a gene: 10. Germline CDR1 SNHLY, CDR2 FYNNEI. This CDR3 is 17 amino acids long. Profiled with immunoSEQ multiplex PCR; TCRdb holds only in-frame clones, not every one. The repertoire holds some 30,000 clones, approximately 84% seen once, with approximately 15% in the top ten. A note on this clone: The antigen remains undetermined.

This specimen consisted of peripheral blood, obtained from a patient treated with proton-based radiotherapy. The TCR was taken from a woman in her 70s with pancreatic cancer. The rearrangement links TRBV2 to TRBJ2-5; 13 bases match TRBD2. The CDR3 DNA is TGTGCCAGCAGGGGAGGACTAGCGGGAGCAGGGGAAGAGACCCAGTACTTC. It is translated as CASRGGLAGAGEETQYF.